The entry below describes one T cell receptor beta chain. This sample's time point: week 3, after first cycle of checkpoint inhibitor. The data were produced by immunoSEQ multiplex PCR, yet TCRdb's version contains in-frame clones alone and is incomplete. This repertoire shows over 8,000 clones, 75% to 90% found once; its top ten account for about 4%. These data come from a study of blood T cell dynamics during melanoma immunotherapy. This CDR3 has 16 residues. J gave up 5 bases and V 2 bases, and 11 bases lay outside the gene matches. Looked up from germline, CDR1 is KGHSH and CDR2 is LQKENI. This clonotype was sampled from a human donor with melanoma. This chain joins TRBV18 and TRBJ1-1; TRBD1 matches 7 bases. The source was blood, collected from a patient treated with checkpoint blockade. The CDR3 sequence: CASSPAAGGSRTEAFF. CDR3 nucleotides: TGTGCCAGCTCACCAGCGGCAGGGGGAAGTCGGACTGAAGCTTTCTTT.